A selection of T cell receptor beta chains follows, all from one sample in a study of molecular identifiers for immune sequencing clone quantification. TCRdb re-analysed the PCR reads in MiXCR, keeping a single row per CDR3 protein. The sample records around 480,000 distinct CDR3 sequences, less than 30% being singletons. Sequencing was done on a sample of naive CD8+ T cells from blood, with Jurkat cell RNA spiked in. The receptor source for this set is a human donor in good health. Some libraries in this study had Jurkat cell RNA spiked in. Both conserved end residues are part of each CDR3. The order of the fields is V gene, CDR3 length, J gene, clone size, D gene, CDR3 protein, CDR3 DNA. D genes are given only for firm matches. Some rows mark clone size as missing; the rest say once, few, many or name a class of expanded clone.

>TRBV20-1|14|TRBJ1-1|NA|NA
CSAKSGSPNTEAFF
TGCAGTGCTAAGTCCGGGAGCCCGAACACTGAAGCTTTCTTT
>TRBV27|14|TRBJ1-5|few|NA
CASSSRGAGQPQHF
TGTGCCAGCAGTTCTCGGGGGGCAGGACAGCCCCAGCATTTT
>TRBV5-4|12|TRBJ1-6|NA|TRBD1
CASRQGTSPLHF
TGTGCCAGCAGACAGGGGACTTCACCCCTCCACTTT
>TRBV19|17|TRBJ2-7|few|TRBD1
CASSLGQGRSLIYEQYF
TGTGCCAGTAGTCTAGGACAGGGCCGAAGCCTGATCTACGAGCAGTACTTC
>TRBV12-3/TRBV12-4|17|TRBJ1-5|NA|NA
CASSFGLRGIRNLPQHF
TGTGCCAGCAGTTTCGGGTTGAGGGGAATCCGCAATCTGCCCCAGCATTTT
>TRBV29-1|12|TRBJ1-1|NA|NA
CSVEGWATEALF
TGCAGCGTTGAAGGTTGGGCCACTGAAGCTCTCTTT
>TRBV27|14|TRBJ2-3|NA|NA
CASSLAFGTDTQYF
TGTGCCAGCAGTTTAGCGTTCGGCACAGATACGCAGTATTTT
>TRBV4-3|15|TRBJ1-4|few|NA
CASSQGRGGGEKLFF
TGCGCCAGCAGCCAAGGAAGGGGTGGGGGTGAAAAACTGTTTTTT
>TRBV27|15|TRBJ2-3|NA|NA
CASSLLLARTDTQYF
TGTGCCAGCAGTTTATTGCTAGCCCGCACAGATACGCAGTATTTT
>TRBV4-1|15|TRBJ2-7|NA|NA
CASSNRDGSSYEQYF
TGCGCCAGCAGCAACCGGGACGGGAGCTCCTACGAGCAGTACTTC
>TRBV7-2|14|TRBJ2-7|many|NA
CASSLPGRTYEQYF
TGTGCCAGCAGCTTACCTGGACGGACCTACGAGCAGTACTTC